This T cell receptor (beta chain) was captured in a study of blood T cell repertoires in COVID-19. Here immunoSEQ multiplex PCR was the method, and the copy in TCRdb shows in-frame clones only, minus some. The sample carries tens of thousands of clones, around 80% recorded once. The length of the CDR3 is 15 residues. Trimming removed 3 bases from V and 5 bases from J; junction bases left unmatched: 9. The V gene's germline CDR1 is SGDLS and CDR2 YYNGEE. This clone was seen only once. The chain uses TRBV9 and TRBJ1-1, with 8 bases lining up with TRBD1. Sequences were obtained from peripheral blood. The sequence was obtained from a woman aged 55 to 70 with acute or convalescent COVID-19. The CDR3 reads CASSAAGGKGTEAFF. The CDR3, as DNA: TGTGCCAGCAGCGCCGCAGGGGGCAAGGGAACTGAAGCTTTCTTT.